The 16 T cell receptor beta chains reported below all come from one sample, sequenced in a study of T cells in Graves' hyperthyroidism and ophthalmopathy (dated by TCRdb to about 2019). Library generation was performed with multiplex PCR. The reads were generated on an Illumina HiSeq 2000. Amplification of TCR beta CDR3 regions was carried out from RNA transcripts. For the first round of RT-PCR on the TCR CDR3, the HTBI primer set was used together with the Qiagen OneStep RT-PCR kit. TCRdb reworked the public reads: Q25 trimming with fastp, MiXCR clone assembly, productive beta chains retained. Each CDR3 protein appears once, grouped with its most common genes and DNA. The sample table holds around 600,000 distinct CDR3 sequences, of which approximately 15% were seen once. 7.1% of the sample lies in the top ten. Sequenced input: blood. These receptors all come from a young woman with Graves' ophthalmopathy.

This clonotype was seen repeatedly, ten times or more. This rearrangement joins TRBV15 to TRBJ1-1; D gene uncertain. CDR3 length: 14 residues. Trimming removed 0 bases from V and 1 base from J, with 6 bases in between. The germline CDR1 and CDR2 sequences are LNHNV and YYDKDF (reference sequence). CDR3 sequence: CATSRDRQNTEAFF. Here the CDR3 DNA reads TGTGCCACCAGCAGAGATAGACAGAACACTGAAGCTTTCTTT.

J is TRBJ2-1 and V is TRBV12-3 or TRBV12-4; possible D gene TRBD2, 5 bases. The CDR3 has 16 amino acids. Trimming took 0 bases from V and 3 from J, leaving 12 bases between them. CDR3 DNA: TGTGCCAGCAGTTTAGCGCGTGGGAGCTACTACAATGAGCAGTTCTTC. Protein sequence: CASSLARGSYYNEQFF.

At least ten counts were recorded for this clonotype. The chain combines TRBV6-1 with TRBJ2-5; TRBD2 agrees at 10 bases. V lost 7 bases and J lost 5; bases outside the gene matches: 4. Germline V gives CDR1 MNHNS, CDR2 SASEGT. The length of the CDR3 is 13 residues. The CDR3 DNA reads TGTGCCAGCACCGCGACTAGCGGGGAGACCCAGTACTTC. Translating it yields CASTATSGETQYF.

This clonotype appeared many times. V is TRBV7-3 and J is TRBJ1-1; weak D call: TRBD1 (5 bases). Germline CDR1 reads SGHTA; CDR2 reads FQGTGA. Trimming removed 2 bases at V and 7 bases at J, with 11 bases between. This CDR3 has 13 amino acids. Here the CDR3 DNA reads TGTGCCAGCAGCTTAGAGGACACCGATGAAGCTTTCTTT. Its protein is CASSLEDTDEAFF.

This clonotype was observed many times. The chain has TRBV7-3 and TRBJ2-7; D ambiguous. CDR1 SGHTA and CDR2 FQGTGA come from the germline V gene. V gave up 5 bases and J gave up 1 base, with 15 bases separating them. The length of the CDR3 is 15 residues. The CDR3 loop reads CASSPGPLISYEQYF. The CDR3 nucleotides read TGTGCCAGCAGCCCTGGTCCACTTATTTCCTACGAGCAGTACTTC.

This clonotype has a count of ten or more. This sequence joins TRBV4-1 and TRBJ2-5, with 8 bases that match TRBD1. The CDR3 consists of 16 residues. Per germline, CDR1 MGHRA and CDR2 YSYEKL. V lost 1 base to trimming and J lost 5 bases; unmatched junction nucleotides: 9. The DNA of the CDR3 is TGCGCCAGCAGCCAAGGAGCAGGGGGCCCGGGGGAGACCCAGTACTTC. The encoded protein is CASSQGAGGPGETQYF.

This chain joins TRBV7-6 and TRBJ1-4, with TRBD1 matching 9 bases. The CDR3 totals 14 residues. Germline V gene sequence: CDR1 SGHVS, CDR2 FNYEAQ. Trimming took 3 bases from V and 8 from J; bases not matched to a gene: 4. In DNA, the CDR3 is TGTGCCAGCAGCTTCGGGACAGGGAGGGAAAAACTGTTTTTT. Protein: CASSFGTGREKLFF.

The V gene is TRBV6-2 or TRBV6-3, the J gene TRBJ1-4; 9 nucleotides align to TRBD1. Germline lookup yields CDR1 MNHEY and CDR2 SVGEGT. V lost 2 bases, J lost 7 bases, and 5 bases stayed unmatched. The CDR3 consists of 15 residues. The DNA for the CDR3 is TGTGCCAGCAGTTACACAGGGGGCATCCGTGAAAAACTGTTTTTT. It specifies CASSYTGGIREKLFF.

CDR3 nucleotide sequence: TGTGCCAGCAGCCCCCGGACTAGCCGCTACAATGAGCAGTTCTTC. It specifies CASSPRTSRYNEQFF. The chain recombines TRBV9 with TRBJ2-1, with TRBD2 matching over 8 bases. Germline loops: CDR1 SGDLS, CDR2 YYNGEE. The V gene end was trimmed by 4 bases and the J gene end by 3 bases; junction bases not matched to a gene: 6. The CDR3 covers 15 residues. The variable domain in full, with the rest retrieved from reference TRBV9 and TRBJ2-1, is DSGVTQTPKHLITATGQRVTLRCSPRSGDLSVYWYQQSLDQGLQFLIQYYNGEERAKGNILERFSAQQFPDLHSELNLSSLELGDSALYFCASSPRTSRYNEQFFGPGTRLTVL.

The table lists this clonotype with many counts. This rearrangement joins TRBV27 to TRBJ2-3, with 7 bases lining up with TRBD1. Looked up from germline, CDR1 is MNHEY and CDR2 is SMNVEV (reference sequence). Unmatched junction bases numbered 4, after V lost 5 bases and J lost 2 bases. The CDR3 runs to 14 residues. The CDR3 DNA sequence: TGTGCCAGCAGTGTGGGACAGATCACAGATACGCAGTATTTT. Its translation: CASSVGQITDTQYF.

This clonotype was seen ten or more times. This chain joins TRBV7-8 and TRBJ2-7; tentatively, D is TRBD2 (6 bases). In germline, CDR1 is SGHVS, CDR2 FQNEAQ. Trimming took off 2 bases at V and 3 bases at J, with 11 bases between the two ends. CDR3 size: 14 residues. The CDR3 DNA reads TGTGCCAGCAGCTTAAAAAGGGGACTCTACGAGCAGTACTTC. This translates into CASSLKRGLYEQYF.

This clonotype was observed many times. The V call is TRBV28, the J call TRBJ1-1, with D possibly being TRBD1 (5 bases). V was clipped by 6 bases and J by 1 base, with 12 bases between them. Germline V gene lookup returns CDR1 MDHEN and CDR2 SYDVKM. This CDR3 has 14 amino acids. The CDR3 reads CASRPGRQNTEAFF. CDR3 nucleotide sequence: TGTGCCAGCAGGCCGGGACGGCAGAACACTGAAGCTTTCTTT.

The genes are TRBV7-2 and TRBJ2-2; 9 nucleotides align to TRBD2. This CDR3 is built from 16 residues. The J segment lost 8 bases and the V segment lost 0 bases, leaving 7 bases of the junction unmatched. In germline, CDR1 is SGHTA, CDR2 FQGNSA. As DNA, the CDR3 is TGTGCCAGCAGCTTAGCCTCGACTAGCGGAGCAGGGGAGCTGTTTTTT. Its protein is CASSLASTSGAGELFF.

This clonotype was seen a few times. The rearrangement uses TRBV27 and TRBJ2-1; D unclear. The length of the CDR3 is 12 residues. Trimming took off 11 bases at V and 10 bases at J, with 18 bases between the two ends. The germline gives CDR1 MNHEY, CDR2 SMNVEV (reference sequence). The DNA for the CDR3 is TGTGCCTCGCGATCAGGTTACCGGGAGCAGTTCTTC. The encoded protein is CASRSGYREQFF.

As concerns this clonotype: Because the CDR3 is missing its conserved closing phenylalanine or tryptophan, this is likely a read error. The J gene is TRBJ2-1, the V gene TRBV5-8, with a tentative D call TRBD2 (5 bases). V lost 4 bases and J 4 bases, leaving 15 bases between the germline ends. The CDR3 runs 15 residues. Per the germline V gene, CDR1 is SGHTS and CDR2 is YDEGEE. For the CDR3, the DNA is TGTGCCAGCAGCGCCTATAAGCGGTCATACAATGAGCAGTTCTAC. Translation: CASSAYKRSYNEQFY.

The genes are TRBV9 and TRBJ2-3, with 9 positions matching TRBD2. Losses at the gene ends were 4 bases for V and 6 bases for J; bases not matched to a gene: 12. The CDR3 runs 16 residues. From germline, CDR1 is SGDLS and CDR2 YYNGEE. CDR3 loop: CASSPRESGRMDTQYF. For the CDR3, the DNA is TGTGCCAGCAGCCCTCGAGAGAGCGGGAGGATGGATACGCAGTATTTT.